The 16 T cell receptor beta chains presented below share a single source sample, sequenced in a study of CD8+ T cells in alopecia areata. On the basis of CD4, CD8alpha, NKG2D, NKG2ACE and other markers, pooled cutaneous lymph node cells were sorted. Investigators isolated RNA and reverse transcribed it into cDNA to act as the sequencing template. Measured with immunoSEQ multiplex PCR; TCRdb has only the in-frame clones, and not every one. The sample holds around 290,000 clones, and no clone turns up only once. Sequenced: CD4+ T cells sorted from a lymph node. The receptors derive from a C3H/HeJ mouse with alopecia areata. This strain's MHC haplotype is H2-k.

Concerning this clone itself: Genes and germline come from the mouse. The CDR3 end lies 4 residues beyond the end of the read and is filled in from the germline J gene. J is TRBJ2-3 and V is TRBV5; the D gene is possibly TRBD2 (6 bases). CDR3 length equals 17 residues. CDR1 is LGHNA and CDR2 is YNLKQL in the germline V gene (reference sequence). V was clipped by 3 bases and J by 0 bases, with 16 bases between them. The DNA read from the CDR3 is TGTGCCAGCAGCCAGAGGGGTCTGGGGCCTAGTGCAGAA. It codes for CASSQRGLGPSAE. The complete CDR3 reads CASSQRGLGPSAETLYF.

Remarks on this clone: Gene names and germline match the mouse. The observed sequence ends 4 residues before the CDR3 terminus, with the missing tail filled in from the germline J gene. This chain joins TRBV13-2 and TRBJ2-5, with 11 bases matching TRBD2. The CDR3 is 15 residues long. CDR1 is NNHNN, CDR2 SYGAGS, per germline (reference sequence). V gave up 3 bases and J gave up 2 bases; unmatched junction bases: 2. The sequenced CDR3 bases are TGTGCCAGCGGTGCCGGACTGGGGGGCCAAGAC. Protein product: CASGAGLGGQD. The entire CDR3 protein is CASGAGLGGQDTQYF.

This clone has just a few counts. The germline and genes are mouse ones. The read ends 4 residues early relative to the CDR3; the germline J gene fills the gap. The chain employs TRBV13-2 and TRBJ2-5, with a tentative D call TRBD2 (5 bases). CDR1 and CDR2 from the germline V gene are NNHNN and SYGAGS (reference sequence). Trimming removed 1 base at V and 1 base at J, with 10 bases between. This CDR3 is 15 amino acids long. Here the CDR3 reads CASGDFGDDQDTQYF. The CDR3 bases that were read are TGTGCCAGCGGTGATTTTGGGGATGACCAAGAC.

The table lists this clone with a few counts. Gene labels here are mouse ones. The read is 4 residues too short to cover the CDR3 end, so that end is filled in from the germline J gene. The same CDR3 arises from other DNA sequences in this sample as well. The rearrangement joins TRBV17 to TRBJ2-2; 9 bases are a match to TRBD2. The CDR3 is 15 residues long. Germline assignment: CDR1 MNHDT and CDR2 YYDKIL. Unmatched junction bases numbered 0, after V lost 3 bases and J lost 1 base. The sequenced part of the CDR3 DNA is TGTGCTAGCAGTAGCTGGGGGGGAAACACCGGG. It encodes CASSSWGGNTG. From start to end, the CDR3 is CASSSWGGNTGQLYF.

In its sample, this clone was seen a few times. Gene names are the mouse ones. With the read ending 4 residues before the CDR3 end, the germline J gene is used to fill in that end. The chain links TRBV13-1 to TRBJ2-7; weak D call: TRBD1 (5 bases). This CDR3 contains 13 residues. Germline CDR1 is NSHNY and CDR2 is SYGAGN. CDR3: CASSDAKGYEQYF. The DNA read from the CDR3 is TGTGCCAGCAGTGATGCAAAGGGGTAT.

This clone was counted only a few times. Genes and germline are mouse. The CDR3 extends 4 residues past the end of the read, so its final part is completed from the germline J gene. The V and J genes are TRBV13-3 and TRBJ1-1; D not certain. Trimming pared 1 base from V and 1 base from J, leaving 5 bases between. The germline gives CDR1 NNHDY, CDR2 SYVADS. CDR3 length: 13 residues. Partial CDR3 DNA: TGTGCCAGCAGTGATAGACAAAACACA. It yields the protein CASSDRQNT. The full CDR3 sequence reads CASSDRQNTEVFF.

Comments on this clone: Mouse gene names and germline throughout. The read falls 4 residues short of the CDR3 end, and the missing part is taken from the germline J gene. V is TRBV31 and J is TRBJ2-2; the D is unclear. The CDR3 is 13 amino acids. The V gene lost 1 base and the J gene lost 0 bases, with 3 bases spanning the gap. CDR1 GKSSPN and CDR2 SITVG come from the germline V gene. The covered CDR3 bases are TGTGCCTGGAGTCCAACAAACACCGGG. Amino acid sequence: CAWSPTNTG. The full-length CDR3 reads as CAWSPTNTGQLYF.

This clone occurred a few times. The genes are named according to mouse. The sequence runs out 3 residues before the end of the CDR3; the remainder is reconstructed from the germline J gene. The chain couples TRBV13-1 to TRBJ1-6; TRBD1 is a possible D gene (6 bases). TRBJ1-6 is an ORF, with its function uncertain. The germline gives CDR1 NSHNY, CDR2 SYGAGN. CDR3 size: 13 residues. V was shortened by 5 bases and J by 7 bases, with 10 bases between the two germline ends. The CDR3 bases that were read are TGTGCCAGCAGCCAGGGGCCGAATTCGCCC. It encodes CASSQGPNSP. The full CDR3 reads CASSQGPNSPLYF.

This clone was recorded a few times. Gene names are the mouse ones. The read is 4 residues too short to cover the CDR3 end, so that end is filled in from the germline J gene. The sample contains more than one DNA sequence encoding this CDR3. The V call is TRBV5, the J call TRBJ2-4, with a weak D call TRBD1 (7 bases). In germline, CDR1 is LGHNA, CDR2 YNLKQL (reference sequence). The CDR3 is 14 residues long. With 2 bases removed from V and 3 bases from J, the gap between germline ends came to 9 bases. The DNA read from the CDR3 is TGTGCCAGCAGCCAACAGGGGGGACAAAAC. It encodes CASSQQGGQN. The complete CDR3 reads CASSQQGGQNTLYF.

This clone was seen at least ten times. Mouse gene names and germline throughout. The read stops 3 residues short of the end of the CDR3; the missing end is completed from the germline J gene. In the same sample, other DNA sequences code for this CDR3. V usage is TRBV13-1 and J usage is TRBJ1-6; perhaps TRBD1 as D (6 bases). TRBJ1-6 is sorted into the ORF group, with uncertain function. V was clipped by 4 bases and J by 4 bases, with 9 bases between them. Germline CDR1 NSHNY, CDR2 SYGAGN. The CDR3 sequence is 14 residues long. The covered CDR3 bases are TGTGCCAGCAGTCCGGGACAATATAATTCGCCC. This gives the protein CASSPGQYNSP. The entire CDR3 reads CASSPGQYNSPLYF.

Only a few counts were recorded for this clone. The gene symbols are mouse symbols. Sequencing ends 4 residues short of the CDR3 end; the germline J gene provides the rest. The chain has TRBV1 and TRBJ2-1; D gene ambiguous. Germline V CDR1 and CDR2: NSQYPW, LRSPGD (reference sequence). The germline V and J ends were trimmed by 3 bases and 0 bases, with 12 bases remaining between them. The CDR3 runs to 16 residues. The CDR3 bases that were read are TGCACCTGCAGTGCGCCCGACTTTGATAACTATGCT. Translated: CTCSAPDFDNYA. The full CDR3 protein reads CTCSAPDFDNYAEQFF. Full variable domain (outside the CDR3, taken from reference TRBV1 and TRBJ2-1): VTLLEQNPRWRLVPRGQAVNLRCILKNSQYPWMSWYQQDLQKQLQWLFTLRSPGDKEVKSLPGADYLATRVTDTELRLQVANMSQGRTLYCTCSAPDFDNYAEQFFGPGTRLTVL.

Concerning this clone: The gene symbols are mouse symbols. The CDR3 end lies 4 residues beyond the end of the read and is filled in from the germline J gene. Different DNA sequences within this sample yield the same CDR3. V is TRBV31 and J is TRBJ2-3; 10 bases fit TRBD1. CDR3 length equals 14 residues. The trim removed 5 bases at V and 3 bases at J, leaving 5 bases unmatched. The germline V gene has CDR1 GKSSPN and CDR2 SITVG. The CDR3 sequence is CAWRDRGGAETLYF. Incomplete CDR3 DNA: TGTGCCTGGCGGGACAGGGGTGGGGCAGAA.

A note on this clone: Gene names refer to mouse genes. The read comes to an end 4 residues before the CDR3 does, leaving the germline J gene to fill in the end. The chain recombines TRBV13-2 with TRBJ2-5; 10 bases map to TRBD2. The germline gives CDR1 NNHNN, CDR2 SYGAGS (reference sequence). This CDR3 contains 15 residues. The CDR3 bases that were read are TGTGCCAGCGGTGACGGGACTGGGGTTAAAGAC. Translated: CASGDGTGVKD. The full-length CDR3 reads as CASGDGTGVKDTQYF.

This clone was seen a few times. Any gene name here is a mouse gene name. The sequenced fragment ends 4 residues before the CDR3 boundary, so the rest is inferred from the germline J gene. This chain joins TRBV19 and TRBJ2-2; D is possibly TRBD1 (6 bases). Germline assignment: CDR1 FNHDT and CDR2 SITEND (reference sequence). The length of the CDR3 is 14 residues. The V end lost 1 base, the J end lost 3 bases, and 7 bases lay between the germline ends. CDR3 DNA, as far as it was read: TGTGCCAGCAGTATATACAGGGACACCGGG. Its translation: CASSIYRDTG. The full CDR3 sequence reads CASSIYRDTGQLYF.

This clone was detected a few times. Genes here carry mouse names. Read coverage stops 4 residues before the CDR3 terminus; the germline J gene supplies the remainder. This chain links TRBV14 with TRBJ2-7; 9 nucleotides align to TRBD2. This CDR3 is 15 amino acids long. The ends lost 4 bases at V and 2 bases at J; junction bases unmatched: 7. Germline V gene data show CDR1 as SGHDT and CDR2 as FRDEAV. CDR3 DNA, as far as it was read: TGTGCCAGCAGTCTTACTGGGGGGAGCGCCTAT. This encodes CASSLTGGSAY. The complete CDR3 protein is CASSLTGGSAYEQYF.

This clone came up a few times. The germline and genes are mouse ones. The CDR3 end is not reached by the read, which stops 3 residues before it; the germline J gene fills it in. The chain links TRBV19 to TRBJ1-6, with TRBD1 identical over 11 bases. TRBJ1-6 is an ORF, and what it does is uncertain. Trimming at V came to 5 bases and at J to 5 bases, leaving 6 bases not matched to a gene. The length of the CDR3 is 16 residues. CDR1 FNHDT and CDR2 SITEND come from the germline V gene (reference sequence). Incomplete CDR3 DNA: TGTGCCAGCAGCCCTGGACAGGGGGCAAATAATTCGCCC. Protein: CASSPGQGANNSP. The complete CDR3 reads CASSPGQGANNSPLYF.